This T cell receptor (beta chain) was recorded in a study of T cell repertoires in cytomegalovirus infection. Study-level findings and limits: HLA-C-restricted CMV-specific TCR beta clonotypes were dominant in the ex vivo response.

The CDR3 covers 15 residues. Germline V lookup: CDR1 SEHNR, CDR2 FQNEAQ (reference sequence). The V and J ends lost 1 base and 5 bases respectively, with 14 bases between them. Details on this clonotype: What it recognizes is unknown.

TCRdb itself ran the reads through MiXCR, one entry per CDR3 protein. Of approximately 910,000 distinct CDR3 sequences listed, around 29% were seen once; the top ten hold more than 12%. The sample in question was cultured CD8+ T cells from PBMCs, obtained from culture after CMV antigen stimulation. This rearrangement joins TRBV7-9 to TRBJ1-2, with D hard to call. This clonotype was sampled from a human donor in good health (CMV status not recorded). Some clones in this sample may be carry-over from other donors' samples. CDR3 nucleotide sequence: TGTGCCAGCAGCTTAGGGCAGGTGACACTATATGGCTACACCTTC. It is translated as CASSLGQVTLYGYTF.